One sample yielded the 9 T cell receptor beta chains listed below, sequenced in a study of blood T cell repertoires in COVID-19 (dated by TCRdb to 2018 to 2021). Libraries were built with the immunoSEQ multiplex PCR assay. Entries here come from immuneACCESS through TCRdb and include only in-frame sequences with V and J called. Some clones fail to appear in such tables; in the studies checked, an unresolved V gene covers under half of the shortfall, and the cause of the remainder is unknown. The sample table lists fewer than 250,000 clones, around four fifths of them with a count of one. The biggest ten clones account for more than 8% of the sample. What was sequenced was peripheral blood. These receptors all come from a woman between 50 and 59 years old with acute or convalescent COVID-19.

In its sample, this clone was seen a few times. The chain employs TRBV10-2 and TRBJ1-3, with 9 bases lining up with TRBD1. Germline V gene data show CDR1 as WSHSY and CDR2 as SAAADI. This CDR3 is 14 amino acids long. The V segment lost 4 bases and the J segment 4 bases; nucleotides outside the gene matches: 2. The CDR3: CASSAGTGGNTIYF. The CDR3 DNA follows: TGCGCCAGCAGTGCCGGGACAGGGGGAAACACCATATATTTT.

V and J are TRBV7-2 and TRBJ1-1, with 8 bases aligning to TRBD1. The germline V gene encodes CDR1 SGHTA and CDR2 FQGNSA. Germline trimming cut 2 bases from V and 4 bases from J; bases unmatched to any gene: 3. This CDR3 spans 14 amino acids. This CDR3 is CASSLRQGITEAFF. The CDR3 DNA is TGTGCCAGCAGCTTAAGACAGGGGATCACTGAAGCTTTCTTT.

V usage is TRBV5-4 and J usage is TRBJ1-1, with D hard to call. V lost 0 bases to trimming and J lost 9 bases, with 12 bases between them. There are 13 residues in the CDR3. The germline V gene encodes CDR1 SGHNT and CDR2 YYREEE (reference sequence). The CDR3 bases are TGTGCCAGCAGCTTGGAACTGGAAACTAAAGCTTTCTTT. It specifies CASSLELETKAFF. The whole variable domain, filled in from reference TRBV5-4 and TRBJ1-1, reads ETGVTQSPTHLIKTRGQQVTLRCSSQSGHNTVSWYQQALGQGPQFIFQYYREEENGRGNFPPRFSGLQFPNYSSELNVNALELDDSALYLCASSLELETKAFFGQGTRLTVV.

The rearrangement uses TRBV3-1 (or the pseudogene TRBV3-2) and TRBJ2-2; no clear D. CDR1 and CDR2 (germline): LGHDT, YNNKEL (reference sequence). This CDR3 is built from 14 residues. The V and J ends lost 4 bases and 2 bases respectively, with 8 bases between them. The CDR3 DNA reads TGTGCCAGCAGCCTTGGCGGAAACACCGGGGAGCTGTTTTTT. This encodes CASSLGGNTGELFF.

The chain recombines TRBV5-1 with TRBJ2-6; 7 bases agree with TRBD2. Looked up from germline, CDR1 is SGHRS and CDR2 is YFSETQ. The J segment lost 4 bases and the V segment lost 4 bases, leaving 5 bases of the junction unmatched. The CDR3 is made up of 15 amino acids. The CDR3 loop is CASSPGGSGANVLTF. CDR3 in DNA: TGCGCCAGCAGCCCCGGGGGGTCAGGGGCCAACGTCCTGACTTTC.

The V gene is TRBV28, the J gene TRBJ2-1; 7 bases are a match to TRBD1. In germline, CDR1 is MDHEN, CDR2 SYDVKM. Unmatched junction bases numbered 4, after V lost 8 bases and J lost 0 bases. The CDR3 loop spans 14 amino acids. The CDR3 DNA follows: TGTGCCAGCTGGACAGGCCTCTCCTACAATGAGCAGTTCTTC. Protein sequence: CASWTGLSYNEQFF.

The chain joins TRBV24-1 to TRBJ2-7; 9 bases line up with TRBD1. This CDR3 comprises 15 residues. V shed 4 bases and J 2 bases; nucleotides not matched to a gene: 5. Per the germline V gene, CDR1 is KGHDR and CDR2 is SFDVKD. The CDR3 is CATSDDRDRAYEQYF. The DNA of the CDR3 is TGTGCCACCAGTGACGACCGGGACAGGGCCTACGAGCAGTACTTC.

V is TRBV5-1 and J is TRBJ2-3; D is unclear. The V and J ends lost 2 bases and 1 base respectively, with 8 bases between them. The V gene's germline CDR1 is SGHRS and CDR2 YFSETQ. The CDR3 length is 14 residues. The CDR3 spells CASSFLSGTDTQYF. In nucleotides, the CDR3 is TGCGCCAGCAGCTTTTTGTCTGGCACAGATACGCAGTATTTT.

The CDR3 DNA reads as TGTGCCACCAGTGATTGGACAGGGAGATGGTTCTTC. Translating it yields CATSDWTGRWFF. V usage is TRBV24-1 and J usage is TRBJ2-1; 8 nucleotides agree with TRBD1. The J segment lost 15 bases and the V segment lost 2 bases, leaving 5 bases of the junction unmatched. In germline, CDR1 is KGHDR, CDR2 SFDVKD. This CDR3 has 12 residues.